Below are 30 T cell receptor beta chains sequenced from a single sample in a study of CD8+CD57+ T cells in acquired aplastic anemia. Using genomic DNA as the template, TCR beta VDJ and CDR3 profiling was carried out. TCRdb reprocessed the reads with MiXCR, giving one entry per CDR3 protein. The sample contains about 210,000 distinct CDR3 sequences, over 55% of which appear only once. Material for sequencing was sorted CD4+, CD8+, or CD8+CD57+ T cells (not recorded which) from PBMCs. All receptors derive from a human donor in good health.

The rearrangement links TRBV9 to TRBJ2-7; 13 positions match TRBD2. Germline CDR1 and CDR2: SGDLS and YYNGEE. The CDR3 extends over 16 amino acids. V shed 3 bases, J shed 4 bases, and the junction held 7 bases outside the gene matches. Here the CDR3 DNA reads TGTGCCAGCAGCGCCGGACTAGCGGGAGATGGGTACGAGCAGTACTTC. It is translated as CASSAGLAGDGYEQYF.

This clonotype came up once. The chain couples TRBV7-9 to TRBJ1-5, with D uncertain. The V gene's germline CDR1 is SEHNR and CDR2 FQNEAQ (reference sequence). The CDR3 is 14 amino acids. The ends were cut back, 0 bases at V and 6 bases at J, with 9 bases in the middle. The CDR3 DNA reads as TGTGCCAGCAGCTTAGCGGGAGGGCGTCAGCCCCAGCATTTT. It encodes CASSLAGGRQPQHF. Drawing the rest from reference TRBV7-9 and TRBJ1-5, the complete variable domain is DTGVSQNPRHKITKRGQNVTFRCDPISEHNRLYWYRQTLGQGPEFLTYFQNEAQLEKSRLLSDRFSAERPKGSFSTLEIQRTEQGDSAMYLCASSLAGGRQPQHFGDGTRLSIL.

This chain links TRBV19 with TRBJ1-4; D might be TRBD1 (5 bases). This CDR3 is built from 15 residues. Trimming shortened V by 5 bases and J by 4 bases, and 14 bases separated the two germline ends. Germline V gene lookup returns CDR1 LNHDA and CDR2 SQIVND (reference sequence). The CDR3 DNA reads as TGTGCCAGTAGTCCGCGAGGGACGCGTAATGAAAAACTGTTTTTT. It yields the protein CASSPRGTRNEKLFF.

The genes are TRBV20-1 and TRBJ2-7; 14 bases are shared with TRBD2. Germline V gene lookup returns CDR1 DFQATT and CDR2 SNEGSKA (reference sequence). The CDR3 spans 15 residues. Trimming at V came to 1 base and at J to 10 bases, leaving 9 bases not matched to a gene. The CDR3 spells CSARVPGLAGEGQYF. In DNA form, the CDR3 reads TGCAGTGCTAGAGTTCCGGGACTAGCGGGAGAAGGACAGTACTTC.

In this sample, this clonotype turned up once. One end of the junction fails to match germline, which may point to a read error. The chain is built from TRBV20-1 and TRBJ2-7; 9 bases fit TRBD1. Per germline, CDR1 DFQATT and CDR2 SNEGSKA (reference sequence). The CDR3 loop spans 12 amino acids. CDR3 region: CSAETGGAEQHF. DNA for the CDR3: TGCAGTGCTGAAACAGGGGGCGCCGAGCAGCACTTC.

As DNA, the CDR3 is TGCGCCAGCAGCTTGGATTACCGCGCTCAGCGAGGCGGCTACACCTTC. This gives the protein CASSLDYRAQRGGYTF. This sequence joins TRBV5-1 and TRBJ1-2; D call uncertain. This CDR3 region has 16 residues. The germline V gene has CDR1 SGHRS and CDR2 YFSETQ. V was clipped by 0 bases and J by 8 bases, with 20 bases between them. The full variable domain, in which reference TRBV5-1 and TRBJ1-2 provide the parts outside the CDR3, is KAGVTQTPRYLIKTRGQQVTLSCSPISGHRSVSWYQQTPGQGLQFLFEYFSETQRNKGNFPGRFSGRQFSNSRSEMNVSTLELGDSALYLCASSLDYRAQRGGYTFGSGTRLTVV.

The V and J genes are TRBV19 and TRBJ2-6; D is perhaps TRBD1 or TRBD2 (6 bases each). This CDR3 region has 17 residues. Germline CDR1 reads LNHDA; CDR2 reads SQIVND (reference sequence). The V end lost 0 bases, the J end lost 4 bases, and 13 bases lay between the germline ends. CDR3 DNA sequence: TGTGCCAGTAGTATAGAGCAACGGGGGCTCGGGGCCAACGTCCTGACTTTC. Protein: CASSIEQRGLGANVLTF.

This clonotype was seen at least ten times. This chain uses TRBV6-5 with TRBJ2-1; TRBD2 matches 12 bases. The CDR3 is made up of 17 amino acids. Germline V CDR1 and CDR2: MNHEY, SVGAGI. V gave up 6 bases and J gave up 4 bases; unmatched junction bases: 10. The CDR3 DNA is TGTGCCAGCAGCCTTCTACTAGCGGGAGGACCATACAATGAGCAGTTCTTC. Translated, it gives CASSLLLAGGPYNEQFF.

This clonotype has a count of ten or more. J is TRBJ2-3 and V is TRBV7-8, with D hard to call. Trimming shortened V by 1 base and J by 0 bases, and 5 bases separated the two germline ends. The germline V gene encodes CDR1 SGHVS and CDR2 FQNEAQ. The CDR3 runs 14 residues. CDR3 nucleotide sequence: TGTGCCAGCAGCTTAGTAGGGAGCACAGATACGCAGTATTTT. It encodes CASSLVGSTDTQYF.

The V call is TRBV29-1, the J call TRBJ2-7, with D maybe TRBD2 (5 bases). This CDR3 contains 14 residues. The V gene lost 4 bases and the J gene lost 0 bases, with 13 bases spanning the gap. The germline gives CDR1 SQVTM, CDR2 ANQGSEA. CDR3 amino acids: CSVVLTGSSYEQYF. The CDR3 DNA reads TGCAGCGTTGTTTTAACGGGGAGCTCCTACGAGCAGTACTTC.

As concerns this clonotype: Germline and junction disagree at one end, which may indicate a read error. J is TRBJ2-5 and V is TRBV20-1; 8 positions match TRBD2. CDR1 and CDR2 (germline): DFQATT, SNEGSKA (reference sequence). This CDR3 region has 14 residues. CDR3 DNA: TGCAGTGCTAGAATAGCGGGGACCCAAGAGACCCAGCACTTC. It is translated as CSARIAGTQETQHF.

The J gene is TRBJ2-3, the V gene TRBV10-2; D perhaps matches TRBD1 (5 bases). The V gene lost 3 bases and the J gene lost 2 bases, with 12 bases spanning the gap. Looked up from germline, CDR1 is WSHSY and CDR2 is SAAADI. The CDR3 consists of 15 residues. The CDR3 bases are TGCGCCAGCAGTGAACCCCAGGGTTACACAGATACGCAGTATTTT. It translates to CASSEPQGYTDTQYF.

This sequence joins TRBV5-1 and TRBJ1-3; maybe TRBD1 (5 bases). The CDR3 has 14 residues. Germline-derived CDR1 and CDR2 are SGHRS and YFSETQ. With 5 bases removed from V and 0 bases from J, the gap between germline ends came to 9 bases. CDR3 nucleotides: TGCGCCAGCAGTGGGGCTAACTCTGGAAACACCATATATTTT. Translation: CASSGANSGNTIYF.

The CDR3 region has the DNA TGCGCCAGCAGTGCCGGGACTAGCGGGATCGATGAGCAGTTCTTC. Encoded protein: CASSAGTSGIDEQFF. The chain combines TRBV10-1 with TRBJ2-1; 13 bases align to TRBD2. The CDR3 is 15 amino acids. The V gene end was trimmed by 4 bases and the J gene end by 8 bases; junction bases not matched to a gene: 5. Germline CDR1 is WNHNN and CDR2 is SYGVQD (reference sequence).

Only a few counts were recorded for this clonotype. The chain uses TRBV20-1 and TRBJ2-7; D remains unclear. In germline, CDR1 is DFQATT, CDR2 SNEGSKA (reference sequence). The length of the CDR3 is 13 residues. V was cut by 6 bases and J by 2 bases, with 14 bases left in between. As DNA, the CDR3 is TGCAGTGCCCCTGGGATTTTGACCTACGAGCAGTACTTC. This gives the protein CSAPGILTYEQYF.

This clonotype was detected ten times or more. The chain uses TRBV14 and TRBJ2-1; 7 nucleotides line up with TRBD2. CDR3 length: 12 amino acids. Germline V gene data show CDR1 as SGHDN and CDR2 as FVKESK. J gave up 13 bases and V 5 bases, and 8 bases lay outside the gene matches. The CDR3 protein is CASSYGTIEQFF. The CDR3 bases are TGTGCCAGCAGCTACGGGACTATCGAACAGTTCTTC.

This clonotype was observed a few times. The chain has TRBV2 and TRBJ2-3, with D possibly being TRBD1 (5 bases). Germline CDR1 and CDR2: SNHLY and FYNNEI. Trimming removed 1 base from V and 0 bases from J, with 8 bases in between. This CDR3 is built from 15 residues. The CDR3 bases are TGTGCCAGCAGTGAAGGGACAAGTAGCACAGATACGCAGTATTTT. It codes for CASSEGTSSTDTQYF.

The rearrangement uses TRBV7-9 and TRBJ2-7; D assignment may be TRBD1 or TRBD2 (5 bases each). This CDR3 contains 15 residues. V was clipped by 2 bases and J by 2 bases, with 13 bases between them. CDR1 is SEHNR, CDR2 FQNEAQ, per germline (reference sequence). The DNA for the CDR3 is TGTGCCAGCAGCTTATCCGGGACCGTTCCCTACGAGCAGTACTTC. It specifies CASSLSGTVPYEQYF.

The V gene is TRBV20-1, the J gene TRBJ1-1; D ambiguous. Trimming cost V 3 bases and J 3 bases, with 11 bases left between them. The CDR3 is made up of 13 amino acids. CDR1 and CDR2 (germline): DFQATT, SNEGSKA (reference sequence). The CDR3 reads CSARAVHYTEAFF. CDR3 DNA: TGCAGTGCTAGGGCGGTACATTACACTGAAGCTTTCTTT.

This chain connects TRBV9 to TRBJ2-3, with 7 bases that match TRBD2. Trimming took 0 bases from V and 5 from J; bases not matched to a gene: 9. The CDR3 length is 16 residues. Germline lookup yields CDR1 SGDLS and CDR2 YYNGEE. Here the CDR3 DNA reads TGTGCCAGCAGCGTAGATGGCGGGAGCGAGAGAGATACGCAGTATTTT. It translates to CASSVDGGSERDTQYF.

The CDR3 spells CASSPSPGLQLYNEQFF. The CDR3 coding sequence is TGTGCCAGCTCACCTAGTCCGGGACTCCAGCTATACAATGAGCAGTTCTTC. This sequence joins TRBV18 and TRBJ2-1, with D tentatively TRBD2 (6 bases). The V gene's germline CDR1 is KGHSH and CDR2 LQKENI. This CDR3 has 17 residues. The V end lost 3 bases, the J end lost 4 bases, and 19 bases lay between the germline ends.

This clonotype was counted a few times. The chain combines TRBV30 with TRBJ1-4; 7 bases are a match to TRBD1. The J segment lost 7 bases and the V segment lost 1 base, leaving 6 bases of the junction unmatched. The germline CDR1 and CDR2 sequences are GTSNPN and SVGIG (reference sequence). The CDR3 loop spans 14 amino acids. This CDR3 is CAWSEGGGGEKLFF. CDR3 in DNA: TGTGCCTGGAGTGAGGGAGGGGGCGGTGAAAAACTGTTTTTT.

The chain links TRBV7-2 to TRBJ1-3; D is perhaps TRBD1 (6 bases). There are 14 residues in the CDR3. V was clipped by 5 bases and J by 2 bases, with 10 bases between them. Germline lookup yields CDR1 SGHTA and CDR2 FQGNSA. The CDR3 nucleotides read TGTGCCAGCAGCACAGCAGGGGCTGGAAACACCATATATTTT. It specifies CASSTAGAGNTIYF.

The chain is built from TRBV7-9 and TRBJ2-2; TRBD2 agrees at 13 bases. This CDR3 has 16 amino acids. Germline V gene data show CDR1 as SEHNR and CDR2 as FQNEAQ (reference sequence). Unmatched junction bases numbered 4, after V lost 3 bases and J lost 6 bases. The CDR3, as DNA: TGTGCCAGCAGCTTCCCACTAGCGGGGGGGTCCGGGGAGCTGTTTTTT. Translation: CASSFPLAGGSGELFF.

The chain employs TRBV15 and TRBJ1-4; TRBD1 is a possible D gene (5 bases). Germline CDR1 and CDR2: LNHNV and YYDKDF (reference sequence). V lost 3 bases to trimming and J lost 5 bases, with 16 bases between them. This CDR3 spans 16 amino acids. In DNA, the CDR3 is TGTGCCACCAGCAGGAGAACAGTGGGACCGAATGAAAAACTGTTTTTT. Residues: CATSRRTVGPNEKLFF.

A few counts support this clonotype. This sequence joins TRBV2 and TRBJ2-7; D could derive from TRBD1 or TRBD2 (5 bases each). The germline V and J ends were trimmed by 4 bases and 0 bases, with 7 bases remaining between them. The CDR3 is 13 residues long. In germline, CDR1 is SNHLY, CDR2 FYNNEI. CDR3 DNA sequence: TGTGCCAGCAGTGTGAGGGGCTCCTACGAGCAGTACTTC. Protein sequence: CASSVRGSYEQYF.

This CDR3 is CASSEAGGRNTGELFF. The CDR3 DNA sequence: TGTGCCAGCAGTGAAGCCGGGGGGCGGAACACCGGGGAGCTGTTTTTT. This sequence joins TRBV2 and TRBJ2-2; D possibly corresponds to TRBD2 (7 bases). With 0 bases removed from V and 1 base from J, the gap between germline ends came to 9 bases. The length of the CDR3 is 16 residues. Germline CDR1 SNHLY, CDR2 FYNNEI. The full variable domain, completed using reference TRBV2 and TRBJ2-2, is EPEVTQTPSHQVTQMGQEVILRCVPISNHLYFYWYRQILGQKVEFLVSFYNNEISEKSEIFDDQFSVERPDGSNFTLKIRSTKLEDSAMYFCASSEAGGRNTGELFFGEGSRLTVL.

V and J are TRBV6-5 and TRBJ1-2; a weak D match, TRBD1 (5 bases). V lost 2 bases, J lost 8 bases, and 9 bases lay in between. Germline V lookup: CDR1 MNHEY, CDR2 SVGAGI. The CDR3 contains 12 residues. Here the CDR3 reads CASSYAGTGYTF. The CDR3 DNA follows: TGTGCCAGCAGTTACGCGGGGACCGGCTACACCTTC.

The V and J genes are TRBV7-9 and TRBJ2-3, with 9 bases identical to TRBD1. This CDR3 spans 15 amino acids. V lost 4 bases to trimming and J lost 2 bases; unmatched junction nucleotides: 4. Germline V lookup: CDR1 SEHNR, CDR2 FQNEAQ (reference sequence). CDR3 DNA sequence: TGTGCCAGCAGCTCGGGACAGGGAAACACAGATACGCAGTATTTT. Protein: CASSSGQGNTDTQYF.

This clonotype has only one observation. This sequence joins TRBV15 and TRBJ1-1; possible D gene TRBD1, 6 bases. V was shortened by 0 bases and J by 5 bases, with 16 bases between the two germline ends. CDR3 size: 16 residues. Germline V gene sequence: CDR1 LNHNV, CDR2 YYDKDF (reference sequence). Here the CDR3 reads CATSRDGGPATTEAFF. Here the CDR3 DNA reads TGTGCCACCAGCAGAGATGGGGGCCCAGCGACGACTGAAGCTTTCTTT.